This T cell receptor beta chain originates from a study of response to subunit inactivated influenza vaccine. General study results and limits: The authors put forward the suggestion that each seasonal influenza vaccination may bring in only a limited number of new T cells.

As to this clonotype: Its specificity is not known.

The germline V gene has CDR1 MDHEN and CDR2 SYDVKM. V was pared by 6 bases and J by 11 bases, with 6 bases of the junction left unmatched. The CDR3 length is 11 residues. TCRdb re-called the RT-PCR reads through MiXCR, storing one row per CDR3 protein. Of 650,000 to 850,000 distinct CDR3 sequences listed, about 15% were seen once; the top ten hold less than 9%. The V and J genes are TRBV28 and TRBJ2-5, with 7 bases lining up with TRBD1. The sample consisted of PBMCs from blood, taken 14 days before vaccination. The sequence was collected from a man aged 50-60 years who received an inactivated influenza vaccine. This chain's CDR3 is CASRTGAAQYF. CDR3 sequence (DNA): TGTGCCAGCAGAACAGGGGCGGCTCAGTACTTC.